This TCR beta chain was recovered during a study of T cells in Graves' hyperthyroidism and ophthalmopathy. Authors of the study amplified TCR beta CDR3 regions from RNA transcripts. An initial round of RT-PCR targeting the TCR CDR3 relied on the HTBI primer set. One entry per CDR3 protein, called by TCRdb with MiXCR from the multiplex PCR reads. The sample gives roughly 400,000 distinct CDR3 sequences, about 14% of which show up once; approximately 27% is in the top ten. The germline V gene encodes CDR1 LGHDT and CDR2 YNNKEL (reference sequence). V was trimmed by 2 bases and J by 5 bases, leaving 18 bases between them. CDR3 length: 16 amino acids. This clonotype was found many times.

The chain combines TRBV3-1 with TRBJ1-1, with a possible D match to TRBD1 (6 bases). The receptor was isolated from a man aged 50 or older with Graves' ophthalmopathy. Specimen: blood. CDR3 in amino acids: CASSQHRTSQGTEAFF. CDR3 DNA sequence: TGTGCCAGCAGCCAACACAGGACTTCTCAGGGGACTGAAGCTTTCTTT.